This T cell receptor beta chain was sequenced for a study of blood T cells in healthy people across ages. Next came a second PCR, run for about 6 to 12 cycles, which used a sample-barcoded 5' primer along with a J-beta primer mix. TCRdb used MiXCR to reprocess the 5' RACE reads, holding one entry per CDR3 protein. Of some 1.4 million distinct CDR3 sequences in the sample, approximately 38% were seen once. CDR3 length: 18 residues. Germline CDR1 is SGDLS and CDR2 is YYNGEE. V was pared by 4 bases and J by 0 bases, with 10 bases of the junction left unmatched. Isolation of PBMCs gave at least 6.5 million cells per sample.

Sequences were obtained from blood. The genes are TRBV9 and TRBJ2-3; the match to TRBD2 covers 11 bases. The TCR was taken from a woman aged 18-30 years in good health. CDR3 region: CASSPPSGGTSSTDTQYF. The CDR3 DNA reads as TGTGCCAGCAGCCCACCTAGCGGGGGGACTTCTAGCACAGATACGCAGTATTTT.